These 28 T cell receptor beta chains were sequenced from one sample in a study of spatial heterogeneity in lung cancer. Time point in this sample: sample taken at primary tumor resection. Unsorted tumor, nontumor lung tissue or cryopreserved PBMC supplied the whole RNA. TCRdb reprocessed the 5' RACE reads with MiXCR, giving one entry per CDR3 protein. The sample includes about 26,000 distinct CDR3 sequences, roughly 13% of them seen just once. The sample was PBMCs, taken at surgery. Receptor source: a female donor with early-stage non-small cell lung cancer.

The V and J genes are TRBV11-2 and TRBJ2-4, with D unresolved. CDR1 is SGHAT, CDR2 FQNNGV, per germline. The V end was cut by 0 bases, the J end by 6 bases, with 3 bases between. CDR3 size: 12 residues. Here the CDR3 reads CASSLEANIQYF. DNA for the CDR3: TGTGCCAGCAGCTTAGAGGCAAACATTCAGTACTTC.

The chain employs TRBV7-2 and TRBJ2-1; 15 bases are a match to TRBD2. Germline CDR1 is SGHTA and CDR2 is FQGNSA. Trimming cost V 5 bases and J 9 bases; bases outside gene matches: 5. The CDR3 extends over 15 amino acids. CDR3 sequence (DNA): TGTGCCAGCAGCCCGTGGACTAGCGGGAGGGTTGAGCAGTTCTTC. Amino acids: CASSPWTSGRVEQFF. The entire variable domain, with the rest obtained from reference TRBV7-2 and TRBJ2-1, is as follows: GAGVSQSPSNKVTEKGKDVELRCDPISGHTALYWYRQSLGQGLEFLIYFQGNSAPDKSGLPSDRFSAERTGGSVSTLTIQRTQQEDSAVYLCASSPWTSGRVEQFFGPGTRLTVL.

The DNA for the CDR3 is TGCGCCAGCAGCCTTAGCGGGGGGGCGTCAGATACGCAGTATTTT. It translates to CASSLSGGASDTQYF. This rearrangement joins TRBV4-3 to TRBJ2-3, with 11 bases lining up with TRBD2. Unmatched junction bases numbered 4, after V lost 4 bases and J lost 4 bases. The CDR3 covers 15 residues. Germline assignment: CDR1 LGHNA and CDR2 YSLEER.

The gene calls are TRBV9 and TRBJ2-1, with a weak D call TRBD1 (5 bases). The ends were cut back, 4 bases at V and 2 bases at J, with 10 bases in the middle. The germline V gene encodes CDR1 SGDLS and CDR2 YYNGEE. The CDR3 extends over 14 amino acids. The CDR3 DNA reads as TGTGCCAGCAGCCTAACGACAGCCTACAATGAGCAGTTCTTC. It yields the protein CASSLTTAYNEQFF.

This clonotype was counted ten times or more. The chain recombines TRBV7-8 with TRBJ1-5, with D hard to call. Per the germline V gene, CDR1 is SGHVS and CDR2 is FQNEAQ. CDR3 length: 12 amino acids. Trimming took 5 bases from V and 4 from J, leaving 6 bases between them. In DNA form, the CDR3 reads TGTGCCAGCAGCATGGAAAATCAGCCCCAGCATTTT. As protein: CASSMENQPQHF. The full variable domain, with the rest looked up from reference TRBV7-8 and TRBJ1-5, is GAGVSQSPRYKVAKRGQDVALRCDPISGHVSLFWYQQALGQGPEFLTYFQNEAQLDKSGLPSDRFFAERPEGSVSTLKIQRTQQEDSAVYLCASSMENQPQHFGDGTRLSIL.

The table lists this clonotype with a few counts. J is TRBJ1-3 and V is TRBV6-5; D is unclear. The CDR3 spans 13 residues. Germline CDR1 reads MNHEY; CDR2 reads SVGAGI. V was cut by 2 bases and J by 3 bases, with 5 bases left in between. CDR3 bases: TGTGCCAGCAGTTACGCAGATGGAAACACCATATATTTT. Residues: CASSYADGNTIYF.

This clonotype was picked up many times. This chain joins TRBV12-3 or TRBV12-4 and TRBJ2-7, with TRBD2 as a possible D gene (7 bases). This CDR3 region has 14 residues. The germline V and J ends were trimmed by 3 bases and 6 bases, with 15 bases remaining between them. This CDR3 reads CASSFGGGRGEQYV. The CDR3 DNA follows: TGTGCCAGCAGTTTCGGCGGGGGCCGGGGCGAGCAGTACGTC.

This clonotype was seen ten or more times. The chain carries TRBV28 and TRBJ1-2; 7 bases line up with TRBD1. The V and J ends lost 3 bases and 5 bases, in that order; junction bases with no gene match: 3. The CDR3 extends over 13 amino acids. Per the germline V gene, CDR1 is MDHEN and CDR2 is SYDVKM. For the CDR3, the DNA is TGTGCCAGCAGTTTCCAGGGGGGGTATGGCTACACCTTC. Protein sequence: CASSFQGGYGYTF.

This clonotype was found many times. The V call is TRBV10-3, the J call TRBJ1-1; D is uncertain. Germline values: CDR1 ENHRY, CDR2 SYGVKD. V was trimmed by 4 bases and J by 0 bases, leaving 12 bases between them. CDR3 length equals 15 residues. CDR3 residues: CAISAQSGMNTEAFF. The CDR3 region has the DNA TGTGCCATCAGTGCCCAGTCAGGAATGAACACTGAAGCTTTCTTT.

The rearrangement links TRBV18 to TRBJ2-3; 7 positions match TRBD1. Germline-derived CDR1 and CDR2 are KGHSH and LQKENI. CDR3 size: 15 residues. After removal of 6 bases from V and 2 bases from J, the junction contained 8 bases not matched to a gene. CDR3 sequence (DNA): TGTGCCAGCTCTCTTCGACAGGGCGACACAGATACGCAGTATTTT. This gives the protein CASSLRQGDTDTQYF.

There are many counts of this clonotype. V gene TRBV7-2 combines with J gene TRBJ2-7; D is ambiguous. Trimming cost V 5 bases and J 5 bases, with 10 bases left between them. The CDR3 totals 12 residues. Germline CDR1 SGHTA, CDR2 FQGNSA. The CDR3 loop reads CASSRTINEQYF. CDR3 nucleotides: TGTGCCAGCAGCCGAACGATTAACGAGCAGTACTTC. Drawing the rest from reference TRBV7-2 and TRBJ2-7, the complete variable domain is GAGVSQSPSNKVTEKGKDVELRCDPISGHTALYWYRQSLGQGLEFLIYFQGNSAPDKSGLPSDRFSAERTGGSVSTLTIQRTQQEDSAVYLCASSRTINEQYFGPGTRLTVT.

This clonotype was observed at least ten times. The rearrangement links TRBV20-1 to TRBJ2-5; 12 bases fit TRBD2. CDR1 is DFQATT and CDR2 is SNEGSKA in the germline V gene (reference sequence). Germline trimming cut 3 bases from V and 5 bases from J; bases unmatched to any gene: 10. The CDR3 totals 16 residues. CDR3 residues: CSARTQRLAGDETQYF. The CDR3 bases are TGCAGTGCTAGGACCCAAAGACTAGCGGGAGATGAGACCCAGTACTTC.

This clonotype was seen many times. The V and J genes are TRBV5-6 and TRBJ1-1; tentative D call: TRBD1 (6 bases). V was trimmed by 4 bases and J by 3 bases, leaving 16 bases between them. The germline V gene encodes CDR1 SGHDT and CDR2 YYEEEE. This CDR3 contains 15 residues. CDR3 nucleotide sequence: TGTGCCAGCAGCGGAAACAGGGAGGCGGACACTGAAGCTTTCTTT. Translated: CASSGNREADTEAFF.

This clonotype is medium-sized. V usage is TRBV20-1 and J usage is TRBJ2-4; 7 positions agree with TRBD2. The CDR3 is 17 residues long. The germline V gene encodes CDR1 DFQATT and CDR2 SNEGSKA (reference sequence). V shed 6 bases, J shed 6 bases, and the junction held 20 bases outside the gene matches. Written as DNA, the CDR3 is TGCAGTGCCTCAGACTTCAGCGGGGAGTCGTACGGAAACATTCAGTACTTC. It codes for CSASDFSGESYGNIQYF.

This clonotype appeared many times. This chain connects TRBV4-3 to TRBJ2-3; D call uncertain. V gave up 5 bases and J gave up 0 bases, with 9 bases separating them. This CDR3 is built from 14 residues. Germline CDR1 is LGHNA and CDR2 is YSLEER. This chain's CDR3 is CASSKLDSTDTQYF. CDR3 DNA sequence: TGCGCCAGCAGCAAACTGGATAGCACAGATACGCAGTATTTT.

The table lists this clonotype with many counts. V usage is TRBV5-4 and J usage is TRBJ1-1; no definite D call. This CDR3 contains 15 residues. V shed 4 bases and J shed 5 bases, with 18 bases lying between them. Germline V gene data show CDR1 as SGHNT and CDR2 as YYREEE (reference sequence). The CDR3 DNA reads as TGTGCCAGCAGCCTTTTAAGCGGGGTATCGACTGAAGCTTTCTTT. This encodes CASSLLSGVSTEAFF.

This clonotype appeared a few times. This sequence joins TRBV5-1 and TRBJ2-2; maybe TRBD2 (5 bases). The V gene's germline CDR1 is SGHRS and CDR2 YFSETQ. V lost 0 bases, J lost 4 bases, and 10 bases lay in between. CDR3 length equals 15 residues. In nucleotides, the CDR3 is TGCGCCAGCAGCTTGGGGGTCGAGGGCACCGGGGAGCTGTTTTTT. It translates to CASSLGVEGTGELFF. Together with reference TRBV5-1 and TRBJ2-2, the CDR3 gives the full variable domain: KAGVTQTPRYLIKTRGQQVTLSCSPISGHRSVSWYQQTPGQGLQFLFEYFSETQRNKGNFPGRFSGRQFSNSRSEMNVSTLELGDSALYLCASSLGVEGTGELFFGEGSRLTVL.

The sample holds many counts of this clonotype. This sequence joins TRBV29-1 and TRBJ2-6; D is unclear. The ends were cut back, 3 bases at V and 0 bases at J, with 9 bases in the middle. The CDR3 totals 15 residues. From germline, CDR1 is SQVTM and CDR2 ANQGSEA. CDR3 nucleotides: TGCAGCGTTGAGCTTCGGACCTCTGGGGCCAACGTCCTGACTTTC. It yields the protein CSVELRTSGANVLTF. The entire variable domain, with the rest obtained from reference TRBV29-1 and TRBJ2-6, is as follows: SAVISQKPSRDICQRGTSLTIQCQVDSQVTMMFWYRQQPGQSLTLIATANQGSEATYESGFVIDKFPISRPNLTFSTLTVSNMSPEDSSIYLCSVELRTSGANVLTFGAGSRLTVL.

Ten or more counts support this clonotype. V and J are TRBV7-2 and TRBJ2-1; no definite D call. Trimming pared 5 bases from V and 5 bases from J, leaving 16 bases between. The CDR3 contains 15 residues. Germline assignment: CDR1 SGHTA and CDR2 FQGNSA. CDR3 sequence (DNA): TGTGCCAGCAGCCCAGTCGTAGGTCAGAACAATGAGCAGTTCTTC. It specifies CASSPVVGQNNEQFF.

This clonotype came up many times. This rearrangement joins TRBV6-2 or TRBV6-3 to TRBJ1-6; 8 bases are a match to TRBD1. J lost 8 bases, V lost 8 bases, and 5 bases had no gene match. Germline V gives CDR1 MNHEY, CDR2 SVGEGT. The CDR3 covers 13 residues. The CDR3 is CASCGQGYSPLHF. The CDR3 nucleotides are TGTGCCAGCTGCGGACAGGGATATTCACCCCTCCACTTT.

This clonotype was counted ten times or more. DNA for the CDR3: TGTGCCAGCAGCGTAGAAGAGGGCCGGACAGATACGCAGTATTTT. It yields the protein CASSVEEGRTDTQYF. This chain joins TRBV9 and TRBJ2-3; D perhaps matches TRBD2 (5 bases). CDR1 is SGDLS and CDR2 is YYNGEE in the germline V gene. The CDR3 length is 15 residues. V shed 0 bases and J shed 3 bases, with 11 bases lying between them.

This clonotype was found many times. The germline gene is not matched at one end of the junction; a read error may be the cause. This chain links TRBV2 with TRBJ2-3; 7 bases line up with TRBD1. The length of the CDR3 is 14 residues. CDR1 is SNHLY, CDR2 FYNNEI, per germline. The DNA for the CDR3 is TGTGCCAACAGTGGGGACAGTCACACAGATACGCAGTATTTT. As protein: CANSGDSHTDTQYF.

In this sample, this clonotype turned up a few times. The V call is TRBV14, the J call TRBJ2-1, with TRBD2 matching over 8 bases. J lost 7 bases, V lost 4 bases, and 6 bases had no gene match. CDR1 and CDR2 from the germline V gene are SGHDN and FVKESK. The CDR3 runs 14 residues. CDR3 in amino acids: CASSLAGGRNEQFF. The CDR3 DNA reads TGTGCCAGCAGCCTTGCGGGAGGAAGGAATGAGCAGTTCTTC.

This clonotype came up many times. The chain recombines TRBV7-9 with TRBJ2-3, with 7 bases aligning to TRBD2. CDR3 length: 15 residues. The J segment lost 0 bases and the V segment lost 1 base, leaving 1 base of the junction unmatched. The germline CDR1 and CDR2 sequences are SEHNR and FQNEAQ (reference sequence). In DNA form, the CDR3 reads TGTGCCAGCAGCTTAGTTAGCGGGAGCACAGATACGCAGTATTTT. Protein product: CASSLVSGSTDTQYF.

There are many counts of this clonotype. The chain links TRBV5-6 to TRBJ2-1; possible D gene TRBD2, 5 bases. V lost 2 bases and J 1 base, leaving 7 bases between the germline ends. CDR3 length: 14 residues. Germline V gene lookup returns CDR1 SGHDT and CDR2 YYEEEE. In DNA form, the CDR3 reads TGTGCCAGCAGCTTAGGACTGTCCTACAATGAGCAGTTCTTC. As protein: CASSLGLSYNEQFF.

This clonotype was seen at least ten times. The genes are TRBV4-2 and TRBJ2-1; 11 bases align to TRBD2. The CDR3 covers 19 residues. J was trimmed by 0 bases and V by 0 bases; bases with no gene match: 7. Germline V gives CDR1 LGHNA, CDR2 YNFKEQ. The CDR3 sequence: CASSQELAGGYISYNEQFF. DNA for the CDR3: TGTGCCAGCAGCCAAGAGCTAGCGGGGGGATATATCTCCTACAATGAGCAGTTCTTC.

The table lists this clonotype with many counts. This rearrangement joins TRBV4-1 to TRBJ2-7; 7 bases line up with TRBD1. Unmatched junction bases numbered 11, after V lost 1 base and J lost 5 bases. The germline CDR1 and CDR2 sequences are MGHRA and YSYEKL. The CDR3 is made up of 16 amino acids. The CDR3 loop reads CASSQGFSQGRDEQYF. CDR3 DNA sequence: TGCGCCAGCAGCCAAGGTTTTTCACAGGGGCGCGACGAGCAGTACTTC.

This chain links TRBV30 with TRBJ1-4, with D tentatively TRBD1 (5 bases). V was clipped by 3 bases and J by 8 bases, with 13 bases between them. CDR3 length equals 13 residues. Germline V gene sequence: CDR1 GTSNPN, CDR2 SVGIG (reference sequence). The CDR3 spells CAWRGTVGEKLFF. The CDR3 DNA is TGTGCCTGGAGAGGGACCGTAGGCGAAAAACTGTTTTTT.